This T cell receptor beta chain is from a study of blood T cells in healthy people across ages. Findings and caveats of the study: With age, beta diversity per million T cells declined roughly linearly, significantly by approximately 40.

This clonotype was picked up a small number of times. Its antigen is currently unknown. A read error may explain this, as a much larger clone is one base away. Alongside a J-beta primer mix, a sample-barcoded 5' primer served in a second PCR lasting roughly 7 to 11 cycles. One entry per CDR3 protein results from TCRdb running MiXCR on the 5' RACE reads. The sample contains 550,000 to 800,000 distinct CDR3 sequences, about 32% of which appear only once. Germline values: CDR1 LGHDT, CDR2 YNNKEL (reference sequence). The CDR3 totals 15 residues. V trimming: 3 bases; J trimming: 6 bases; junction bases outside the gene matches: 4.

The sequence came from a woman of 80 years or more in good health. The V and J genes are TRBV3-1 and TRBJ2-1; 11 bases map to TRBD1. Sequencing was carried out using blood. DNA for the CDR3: TGTGCCAGCAGCCAGAGGGGGACAGGGGGCAATGAGCAGTTCTTC. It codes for CASSQRGTGGNEQFF.